This passage covers 22 T cell receptor delta chains from one sample sequenced in a study of γδ T cells in repeated Plasmodium falciparum infection. Vgamma9/Vdelta2+ and Vdelta2-negative gammadelta T cells were flow-sorted from PBMC for bulk sequencing. TCRdb re-called the multiplex PCR reads through CATT. The repertoire consists of approximately 53,000 delta-chain clones, with approximately 1.5% occurring once and the leading ten covering 15%. Material: gamma-delta T cells from blood. The receptors stem from a pool of human donors (malaria-infected and uninfected, not separated).

By share of the sample, this clone is medium-sized (0.01 to 0.1%). At the DNA level, this CDR3 is encoded by other sequences in the same sample as well. This chain links TRDV1 with TRDJ1; 9 nucleotides match TRDD3. The germline gives CDR1 TSWWSYY, CDR2 QGS. The length of the CDR3 is 19 residues. The junction had 18 bases not matched to a gene; V was cut back by 0 bases and J by 7 bases. The CDR3 here is CALGELHIRSTGGRCKLIF. The CDR3 nucleotides read TGTGCTCTTGGGGAACTCCATATACGTAGTACTGGGGGAAGATGTAAACTCATCTTT.

A few counts support this clone. Translating this DNA gives a protein that differs at residue 14 from the TCRdb one, which belongs to a much larger clone; a read error is likely, and the protein shown is this translation. The rearrangement joins TRDV3 to TRDJ1, with D tentatively TRDD3 (5 bases). CDR1 is TVYSNPD and CDR2 is GDNSRS in the germline V gene (reference sequence). The CDR3 runs 19 residues. The ends were cut back, 0 bases at V and 3 bases at J, with 29 bases in the middle. CDR3 sequence: CAFSTRVWDGRLYPDKLIF. Written as DNA, the CDR3 is TGTGCCTTTAGTACCCGCGTATGGGATGGGAGATTATACCCCGATAAACTCATCTTT.

This clone has a handful of counts. TCRdb assigns this DNA the protein of a much larger clone, which departs from its translation at residue 9; this likely reflects a read error, and the protein shown comes from translating the DNA. This chain links TRDV2 with TRDJ3; 8 bases match TRDD3. In the absence of a J gene in TCRdb, the DNA was matched to germline to assign it here. V shed 2 bases and J 0 bases; nucleotides not matched to a gene: 8. CDR1 and CDR2 (germline): GEAIGNYY, EKD. The CDR3 is 19 residues long. CDR3 DNA sequence: TGTGCCTGTGACAGCGTACTGGGGGGTAGCTCCTGGGACACCCGACAGATGTTTTTC. This sequence encodes CACDSVLGGSSWDTRQMFF.

There are a few counts of this clone. A far larger clone is one nucleotide away, so this likely arose from a read error. This sample includes further DNA sequences coding for the same CDR3. The chain uses TRDV1 and TRDJ1; 12 positions match TRDD3. The CDR3 runs to 18 residues. CDR1 and CDR2 (germline): TSWWSYY, QGS. The trim removed 4 bases at V and 9 bases at J, leaving 18 bases unmatched. Written as DNA, the CDR3 is TGTGCTCTTGGGGTTACTCTATACTCTGGGGGATACGCGAGTGAACTCATCTTT. Translating it yields CALGVTLYSGGYASELIF.

This clone was counted at least ten times. The chain combines TRDV1 with TRDJ1, with a possible D match to TRDD3 (6 bases). Here the J gene was assigned by germline matching of the DNA, as TCRdb has none. Germline loops: CDR1 TSWWSYY, CDR2 QGS. V lost 2 bases and J 1 base, leaving 20 bases between the germline ends. There are 18 residues in the CDR3. The CDR3 reads CALGEKGHWELPTDKLIF. In nucleotides, the CDR3 is TGTGCTCTTGGGGAAAAGGGGCACTGGGAGCTACCCACCGATAAACTCATCTTT.

A few counts support this clone. The protein TCRdb lists belongs to a much larger clone and differs from this DNA's translation at residue 7, which points to a read error; the protein shown is made from the DNA. The chain has TRDV1 and TRDJ3, with 9 bases identical to TRDD3. Germline CDR1 reads TSWWSYY; CDR2 reads QGS. This CDR3 is 20 amino acids long. Unmatched junction bases numbered 11, after V lost 4 bases and J lost 1 base. CDR3 coding DNA: TGTGCTCTTGGGGGCAGGGCAAGAACTGGGGGATCCTGGGACACCCGACAGATGTTTTTC. The encoded protein is CALGGRARTGGSWDTRQMFF.

This clone occurred a few times. The TCRdb protein comes from a much larger clone and disagrees with this DNA's translation at residue 8, likely due to a read error; the protein given here is derived from the DNA. The rearrangement uses TRDV3 and TRDJ3, with 13 bases that match TRDD3. Germline CDR1 TVYSNPD, CDR2 GDNSRS (reference sequence). CDR3 length: 28 amino acids. Trimming took 4 bases from V and 4 from J; bases not matched to a gene: 40. CDR3 sequence reads: CASPMSPEVPSREYWGIRGWWDTRQMFF. In DNA, the CDR3 is TGTGCCTCTCCGATGTCCCCGGAGGTCCCGTCCCGCGAGTACTGGGGGATACGCGGCTGGTGGGACACCCGACAGATGTTTTTC.

Points on this clone: The translation of this DNA and the TCRdb protein of a much larger clone differ at residue 5, probably owing to a read error; the protein shown here is translated from the DNA. The chain uses TRDV3 and TRDJ1; 8 bases line up with TRDD3. The CDR3 covers 19 residues. After removal of 0 bases from V and 8 bases from J, the junction contained 26 bases not matched to a gene. In germline, CDR1 is TVYSNPD, CDR2 GDNSRS (reference sequence). The CDR3 spells CAFRRVHQLGVLTRGKLIF. The CDR3 region has the DNA TGTGCCTTTAGGAGGGTCCACCAACTGGGGGTTCTCACGCGGGGGAAACTCATCTTT.

This clone was observed at least ten times. The translation of this DNA and the TCRdb protein of a much larger clone differ at residue 3, probably owing to a read error; the protein shown here is translated from the DNA. V is TRDV1 and J is TRDJ1; D perhaps matches TRDD3 (6 bases). In the absence of a J gene in TCRdb, the DNA was matched to germline to assign it here. The CDR3 sequence is 14 residues long. Germline V gene lookup returns CDR1 TSWWSYY and CDR2 QGS. CDR3 DNA: TGTGCTCCTGGGGAACCGGACCCTTTGCTGAAACTCATCTTT. This sequence encodes CAPGEPDPLLKLIF.

Regarding this clone: The protein in TCRdb stems from a much larger clone and differs at residue 15 from this DNA's translation, likely a read error; here the protein is translated from the DNA. The chain joins TRDV2 to TRDJ1, with 7 bases lining up with TRDD3. TCRdb lists no J gene, so it was determined here by aligning the DNA to germline. The CDR3 extends over 19 amino acids. The germline CDR1 and CDR2 sequences are GEAIGNYY and EKD. DNA for the CDR3: TGTGCCTGTGACACCGTCGAAACAGGGGGGGATCTGTACACCAATAAACTCATCTTT. Amino acids: CACDTVETGGDLYTNKLIF.

This clone occurred a few times. TCRdb's entry gives the protein of a much larger clone, which mismatches this DNA's translation at residue 11, likely from a read error; the protein reported here is translated from the DNA. This sequence joins TRDV1 and TRDJ1; D may be TRDD2 or TRDD3 (5 bases each). CDR1 TSWWSYY and CDR2 QGS come from the germline V gene. Trimming removed 1 base from V and 0 bases from J, with 18 bases in between. CDR3 length: 18 residues. This CDR3 is CALGEPYPGIRYTDKLIF. CDR3 bases: TGTGCTCTTGGGGAACCCTACCCCGGGATCCGGTACACCGATAAACTCATCTTT.

This clone has ten or more counts. This likely reflects a read error, since a far larger clone is one base away. Other nucleotide sequences in the sample specify the same CDR3. This chain joins TRDV1 and TRDJ1; 8 bases agree with TRDD3. Assignment of the J gene here rests on matching the DNA to germline, because TCRdb gives none. There are 21 residues in the CDR3. Germline V gene data show CDR1 as TSWWSYY and CDR2 as QGS. With 3 bases clipped from V and 2 bases from J, the junction kept 23 bases outside the gene matches. The CDR3 spells CALGDGYRQGYGFYLTDKLIF. The CDR3 nucleotides read TGTGCTCTTGGGGATGGTTATAGACAGGGATACGGCTTTTATTTGACCGATAAACTCATCTTT.

As for this clone: The sample holds other DNA sequences that translate to the same CDR3. J is TRDJ1 and V is TRDV1, with 10 positions matching TRDD3. In germline, CDR1 is TSWWSYY, CDR2 QGS. The CDR3 loop spans 23 amino acids. After removal of 0 bases from V and 0 bases from J, the junction contained 22 bases not matched to a gene. For the CDR3, the DNA is TGTGCTCTTGGGGAACTTGGCTTCCTCTACCTGAGACTGGGGGATTCCAACACCGATAAACTCATCTTT. It yields the protein CALGELGFLYLRLGDSNTDKLIF.

By share, this clone counts as medium-sized (0.01 to 0.1%). This sample also contains other DNA sequences that code for the same CDR3. The gene calls are TRDV3 and TRDJ1, with TRDD2 identical over 8 bases. The trim removed 2 bases at V and 0 bases at J, leaving 26 bases unmatched. This CDR3 comprises 21 residues. Germline CDR1 TVYSNPD, CDR2 GDNSRS (reference sequence). The CDR3 is CAFARDSFLVPQPKYTDKLIF. CDR3 bases: TGTGCCTTTGCACGCGACTCCTTCCTAGTCCCCCAACCCAAGTACACCGATAAACTCATCTTT.

This clone was picked up a small number of times. The protein given by TCRdb reflects a much larger clone and differs at residue 14 from this DNA's translation, likely from a read error; the protein shown is the DNA's translation. The chain has TRDV1 and TRDJ1; maybe TRDD2 (8 bases). The CDR3 extends over 22 amino acids. With 5 bases removed from V and 2 bases from J, the gap between germline ends came to 36 bases. Germline-derived CDR1 and CDR2 are TSWWSYY and QGS. The CDR3 DNA follows: TGTGCTCTTGGGCCACCAAGCCTTCCTATGGTACTGGGGAGGTCCACGACCGATAAACTCATCTTT. It yields the protein CALGPPSLPMVLGRSTTDKLIF.

Of note for this clone: A read error is likely here: a far larger clone is one base away. The same CDR3 is also encoded by other DNA sequences in this sample. This chain uses TRDV3 with TRDJ1; perhaps TRDD3 as D (10 bases). The J gene, absent from TCRdb, was called here by matching the DNA to germline. The CDR3 runs 22 residues. CDR1 is TVYSNPD, CDR2 GDNSRS, per germline (reference sequence). CDR3 bases: TGTGCCTTGGGATCCTTCCTACACTTTTGGGGTGGGGGATACCCGAACACCGACAAACTCATCTTT. Protein product: CALGSFLHFWGGGYPNTDKLIF.

In this sample, this clone turned up a few times. A far larger clone differs by one base, so this is likely a read error. Other nucleotide sequences in the sample specify the same CDR3. The chain employs TRDV1 and TRDJ1, with 7 bases identical to TRDD2. The J gene, absent from TCRdb, was called here by matching the DNA to germline. Germline V lookup: CDR1 TSWWSYY, CDR2 QGS. CDR3 size: 23 residues. DNA of the CDR3: TGTGCTCTTGGGGTCCTTAGTTCCTACCCTTTTCGCCGTCTGGCCTTTTACACTGATAAACTCATCTTT. Translating it yields CALGVLSSYPFRRLAFYTDKLIF.

This clone was seen at least ten times. The TCRdb record carries a much larger clone's protein, which differs from this DNA's translation at residue 3; a read error is the likely cause, and the protein listed here is the DNA translation. CDR3 sequence reads: CAIRELRPGGGHFKLIF. DNA for the CDR3: TGTGCTATTAGGGAACTCAGGCCCGGCGGGGGCCACTTTAAACTCATCTTT. The gene calls are TRDV1 and TRDJ1, with a weak D call TRDD3 (5 bases). V lost 11 bases and J lost 7, with 32 bases in between. The CDR3 is 17 residues long. Germline V gives CDR1 TSWWSYY, CDR2 QGS.

On this clone itself: With only one base between it and a far larger clone, this is likely a read error. No J gene call was made, and the V gene is TRDV1; the D call of TRDD3 is as the table states it, not checked on the DNA. This CDR3 contains 20 residues. Germline assignment: CDR1 TSWWSYY and CDR2 QGS. The CDR3 sequence: CAIGELLLLHNYWGIRELIF. CDR3 sequence (DNA): TGTGCTATTGGGGAGTTATTACTATTACACAACTACTGGGGGATACGGGAGCTCATCTTT.

Ten or more counts support this clone. A far larger clone is one nucleotide away, so this likely arose from a read error. In the same sample, other DNA sequences code for this CDR3. The gene calls are TRDV2 and TRDJ1; D not certain. Germline V gene data show CDR1 as GEAIGNYY and CDR2 as EKD. This CDR3 has 19 residues. The ends were cut back, 0 bases at V and 1 base at J, with 23 bases in the middle. CDR3 nucleotide sequence: TGTGCCTGTGACACCGTGCTCGCGGGCCCTATCGGAAGCACCGATAAACTCATCTTT. It codes for CACDTVLAGPIGSTDKLIF.

By share, this clone counts as medium-sized. A far larger clone is a single base away, which makes a read error likely. The chain is built from TRDV2 and TRDJ1; 9 nucleotides align to TRDD3. The CDR3 runs to 15 residues. Per germline, CDR1 GEAIGNYY and CDR2 EKD. The CDR3 protein is CACDPAGIRIDKLTF. Written as DNA, the CDR3 is TGTGCCTGTGACCCCGCGGGGATACGGATCGATAAACTCACCTTT.

With respect to this clone: The protein in TCRdb stems from a much larger clone and differs at residue 4 from this DNA's translation, likely a read error; here the protein is translated from the DNA. The chain carries TRDV2 and TRDJ3; 13 nucleotides line up with TRDD3. TCRdb lists no J gene, so it was determined here by aligning the DNA to germline. The CDR3 is made up of 20 amino acids. Germline V CDR1 and CDR2: GEAIGNYY, EKD. J lost 4 bases, V lost 5 bases, and 13 bases had no gene match. CDR3 region: CACGSVLGDTLAWDTRQMFF. The CDR3 DNA reads as TGTGCCTGTGGCTCTGTACTGGGGGATACGCTCGCATGGGACACCCGACAGATGTTTTTC.